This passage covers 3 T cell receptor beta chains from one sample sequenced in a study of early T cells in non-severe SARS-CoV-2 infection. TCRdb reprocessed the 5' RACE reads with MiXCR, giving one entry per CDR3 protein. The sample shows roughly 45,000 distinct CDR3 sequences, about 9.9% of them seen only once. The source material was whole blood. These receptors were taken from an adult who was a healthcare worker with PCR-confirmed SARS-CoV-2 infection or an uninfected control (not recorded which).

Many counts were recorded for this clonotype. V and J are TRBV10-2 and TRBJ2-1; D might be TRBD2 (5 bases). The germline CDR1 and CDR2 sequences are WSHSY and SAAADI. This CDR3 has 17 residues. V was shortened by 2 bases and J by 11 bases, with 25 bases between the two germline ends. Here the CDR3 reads CASSETEGVGPSHKQFF. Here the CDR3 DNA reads TGCGCCAGCAGTGAGACTGAGGGAGTGGGCCCCTCCCATAAGCAGTTCTTC.

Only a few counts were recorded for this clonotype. The chain's CDR3 is CSASPAVAGEQYF. DNA of the CDR3: TGCAGTGCTAGTCCCGCGGTAGCGGGCGAGCAGTACTTC. The V call is TRBV20-1, the J call TRBJ2-7; 7 positions match TRBD2. After removal of 3 bases from V and 6 bases from J, the junction contained 8 bases not matched to a gene. The CDR3 has 13 residues. The germline gives CDR1 DFQATT, CDR2 SNEGSKA (reference sequence).

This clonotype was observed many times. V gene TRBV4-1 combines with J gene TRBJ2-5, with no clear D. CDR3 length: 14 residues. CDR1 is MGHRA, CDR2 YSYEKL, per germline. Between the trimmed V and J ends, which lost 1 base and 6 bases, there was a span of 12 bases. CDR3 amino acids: CASSQGALGKTQYF. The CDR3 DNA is TGCGCCAGCAGCCAAGGGGCTCTTGGCAAGACCCAGTACTTC.